These 19 T cell receptor beta chains were all obtained from the same sample, sequenced in a study of T-cell reconstitution after alpha-beta-depleted transplantation in children. Preparation of the TCRbeta library involved a method that used unique molecular identifiers. From the PCR reads, TCRdb called clonotypes with MiXCR, one entry per CDR3 protein. The table shows a few hundred thousand distinct CDR3 sequences, with roughly a quarter occurring only once. The sample was PBMCs, taken before TCRalphabeta/CD19-depleted stem cell transplant. All receptors derive from a boy under two years old with Wiskott-Aldrich syndrome, due to receive a stem cell transplant.

J is TRBJ2-1 and V is TRBV5-1; 9 bases align to TRBD1. This CDR3 has 15 amino acids. The V and J ends lost 2 bases and 7 bases, in that order; junction bases with no gene match: 7. Germline V lookup: CDR1 SGHRS, CDR2 YFSETQ. The CDR3 region has the DNA TGCGCCAGCAGCTTCTTTCGGACAGGGGAAAATGAGCAGTTCTTC. Amino acid sequence: CASSFFRTGENEQFF.

The CDR3 region is CASSTSSGRVDQYF. CDR3 coding DNA: TGTGCCAGTAGTACATCTAGCGGGAGGGTCGACCAGTACTTC. The rearrangement uses TRBV19 and TRBJ2-5; 12 bases map to TRBD2. Trimming took 4 bases from V and 10 from J; bases not matched to a gene: 7. This CDR3 is 14 amino acids long. Germline lookup yields CDR1 LNHDA and CDR2 SQIVND (reference sequence).

In its sample, this clonotype was seen a few times. This sequence joins TRBV2 and TRBJ2-1, with 7 bases aligning to TRBD2. J gave up 10 bases and V 7 bases, and 10 bases lay outside the gene matches. The CDR3 consists of 13 residues. Germline CDR1 is SNHLY and CDR2 is FYNNEI. The CDR3 region is CASMLGEGGEQFF. CDR3 nucleotide sequence: TGTGCCAGCATGTTGGGGGAGGGTGGCGAGCAGTTCTTC. The full variable domain, with the rest looked up from reference TRBV2 and TRBJ2-1, is EPEVTQTPSHQVTQMGQEVILRCVPISNHLYFYWYRQILGQKVEFLVSFYNNEISEKSEIFDDQFSVERPDGSNFTLKIRSTKLEDSAMYFCASMLGEGGEQFFGPGTRLTVL.

This clonotype has more than one count but fewer than ten. The chain recombines TRBV28 with TRBJ2-1, with D possibly TRBD1 on 6 matching bases. Germline CDR1 MDHEN, CDR2 SYDVKM. Trimming left V 3 bases short and J 3 bases short, with 12 bases between. CDR3 length: 15 amino acids. The CDR3 is CASSFAGVIYNEQFF. CDR3 bases: TGTGCCAGCAGTTTTGCAGGGGTCATCTACAATGAGCAGTTCTTC.

Many counts were recorded for this clonotype. The chain employs TRBV5-1 and TRBJ1-4; TRBD1 matches 10 bases. V lost 4 bases and J lost 6; bases outside the gene matches: 0. CDR3 length equals 13 residues. Germline-derived CDR1 and CDR2 are SGHRS and YFSETQ. CDR3 amino acids: CASSGTGDEKLFF. The CDR3, as DNA: TGCGCCAGCAGCGGGACAGGGGATGAAAAACTGTTTTTT.

The table lists this clonotype with a few counts. The chain couples TRBV4-1 to TRBJ2-7; TRBD2 is a possible D gene (6 bases). V was clipped by 1 base and J by 12 bases, with 16 bases between them. Germline CDR1 is MGHRA and CDR2 is YSYEKL. The CDR3 runs 13 residues. CDR3 nucleotide sequence: TGCGCCAGCAGCCAAGGGTTCTTGGGGGGACGGTACTTC. Its protein is CASSQGFLGGRYF.

The chain employs TRBV5-1 and TRBJ2-7; D tentatively reads TRBD1 or TRBD2 (6 bases each). CDR3 length: 14 residues. CDR1 SGHRS and CDR2 YFSETQ come from the germline V gene. V lost 7 bases and J lost 4, with 18 bases in between. CDR3 nucleotides: TGCGCCAGCGGCAAGGGGGACTGGAGTTACGAGCAGTACTTC. It yields the protein CASGKGDWSYEQYF.

The CDR3 sequence is CASSLTLSSNQETQYF. For the CDR3, the DNA is TGTGCCAGCAGTCTAACCCTCAGTTCCAACCAAGAGACCCAGTACTTC. This sequence joins TRBV12-3 or TRBV12-4 and TRBJ2-5, with no clear D. Trimming removed 5 bases from V and 0 bases from J, with 16 bases in between. This CDR3 has 16 residues.

This clonotype has just a few counts. The rearrangement joins TRBV5-1 to TRBJ2-7; 9 nucleotides align to TRBD2. CDR3 length: 16 residues. Germline V gene sequence: CDR1 SGHRS, CDR2 YFSETQ. V shed 0 bases, J shed 3 bases, and the junction held 7 bases outside the gene matches. The CDR3 region is CASSLERREGNYEQYF. The CDR3 DNA is TGCGCCAGCAGCTTGGAAAGGCGGGAGGGCAACTACGAGCAGTACTTC.

The count of this clonotype is one. The chain is built from TRBV28 and TRBJ2-4; 9 bases map to TRBD1. Looked up from germline, CDR1 is MDHEN and CDR2 is SYDVKM. The CDR3 loop spans 19 amino acids. V was pared by 2 bases and J by 0 bases, with 11 bases of the junction left unmatched. CDR3 DNA: TGTGCCAGCAGTTTACGCCGGGACAGGGAGATCCTAGCCAAAAACATTCAGTACTTC. Translating gives CASSLRRDREILAKNIQYF.

The rearrangement uses TRBV5-1 and TRBJ2-7; D is possibly TRBD2 (6 bases). The length of the CDR3 is 14 residues. V lost 3 bases to trimming and J lost 0 bases, with 10 bases between them. Germline V gene sequence: CDR1 SGHRS, CDR2 YFSETQ. The DNA for the CDR3 is TGCGCCAGCAGCTCGGGACTCCTCTCCTACGAGCAGTACTTC. Translated, it gives CASSSGLLSYEQYF.

The genes are TRBV6-5 and TRBJ2-7; tentative D call: TRBD2 (5 bases). With 0 bases removed from V and 3 bases from J, the gap between germline ends came to 15 bases. From germline, CDR1 is MNHEY and CDR2 SVGAGI. The CDR3 contains 16 residues. The CDR3 protein is CASSYSKGLTIYEQYF. CDR3 nucleotide sequence: TGTGCCAGCAGTTACTCGAAAGGACTGACTATCTACGAGCAGTACTTC.

The V call is TRBV5-1, the J call TRBJ2-7; 9 nucleotides line up with TRBD1. CDR1 is SGHRS and CDR2 is YFSETQ in the germline V gene. With 4 bases clipped from V and 1 base from J, the junction kept 6 bases outside the gene matches. The CDR3 runs 15 residues. The CDR3: CASSNRDRASYEQYF. In DNA form, the CDR3 reads TGCGCCAGCAGCAACCGGGACAGGGCATCCTACGAGCAGTACTTC.

The chain recombines TRBV15 with TRBJ2-3; D perhaps matches TRBD1 (5 bases). The CDR3 length is 15 residues. Germline V CDR1 and CDR2: LNHNV, YYDKDF (reference sequence). V was clipped by 3 bases and J by 1 base, with 11 bases between them. This CDR3 is CATSSGRQRTDTQYF. For the CDR3, the DNA is TGTGCCACCAGCAGTGGTCGACAGCGCACAGATACGCAGTATTTT.

V gene TRBV5-1 combines with J gene TRBJ2-1; no firm D call. The germline gives CDR1 SGHRS, CDR2 YFSETQ. Trimming shortened V by 4 bases and J by 0 bases, and 11 bases separated the two germline ends. There are 15 residues in the CDR3. The CDR3 DNA sequence: TGCGCCAGCAGCCTATCAGAAAGCTCCTACAATGAGCAGTTCTTC. Translated, it gives CASSLSESSYNEQFF.

This clonotype was counted only a few times. V gene TRBV13 combines with J gene TRBJ1-1; 8 bases fit TRBD1. Trimming removed 6 bases from V and 4 bases from J; junction bases left unmatched: 7. The CDR3 is 14 residues long. Per the germline V gene, CDR1 is PRHDT and CDR2 is FYEKMQ (reference sequence). The CDR3 region is CASSSFTGGTEAFF. The CDR3 coding sequence is TGTGCCAGCAGTAGTTTCACAGGGGGCACTGAAGCTTTCTTT. The entire variable domain, with the rest obtained from reference TRBV13 and TRBJ1-1, is as follows: AAGVIQSPRHLIKEKRETATLKCYPIPRHDTVYWYQQGPGQDPQFLISFYEKMQSDKGSIPDRFSAQQFSDYHSELNMSSLELGDSALYFCASSSFTGGTEAFFGQGTRLTVV.

The chain is built from TRBV20-1 and TRBJ1-4; D unclear. Germline V CDR1 and CDR2: DFQATT, SNEGSKA (reference sequence). V lost 4 bases and J lost 0, with 9 bases in between. The CDR3 consists of 14 residues. CDR3 residues: CSAILTATNEKLFF. Here the CDR3 DNA reads TGCAGTGCTATTCTGACGGCAACTAATGAAAAACTGTTTTTT.

This clonotype was counted a few times. This chain joins TRBV5-1 and TRBJ1-1; possible D gene TRBD1, 6 bases. From germline, CDR1 is SGHRS and CDR2 YFSETQ. V was trimmed by 5 bases and J by 1 base, leaving 12 bases between them. This CDR3 contains 14 residues. The CDR3 nucleotides are TGCGCCAGCAGGGGCTACAGGGAGAACACTGAAGCTTTCTTT. It translates to CASRGYRENTEAFF.

The rearrangement joins TRBV7-8 to TRBJ2-7, with D unresolved. Between the trimmed V and J ends, which lost 7 bases and 5 bases, there was a span of 18 bases. Per germline, CDR1 SGHVS and CDR2 FQNEAQ. The CDR3 is 14 residues long. This chain's CDR3 is CASTKGFMNHEQYF. DNA of the CDR3: TGTGCCAGCACCAAGGGCTTCATGAACCACGAGCAGTACTTC.